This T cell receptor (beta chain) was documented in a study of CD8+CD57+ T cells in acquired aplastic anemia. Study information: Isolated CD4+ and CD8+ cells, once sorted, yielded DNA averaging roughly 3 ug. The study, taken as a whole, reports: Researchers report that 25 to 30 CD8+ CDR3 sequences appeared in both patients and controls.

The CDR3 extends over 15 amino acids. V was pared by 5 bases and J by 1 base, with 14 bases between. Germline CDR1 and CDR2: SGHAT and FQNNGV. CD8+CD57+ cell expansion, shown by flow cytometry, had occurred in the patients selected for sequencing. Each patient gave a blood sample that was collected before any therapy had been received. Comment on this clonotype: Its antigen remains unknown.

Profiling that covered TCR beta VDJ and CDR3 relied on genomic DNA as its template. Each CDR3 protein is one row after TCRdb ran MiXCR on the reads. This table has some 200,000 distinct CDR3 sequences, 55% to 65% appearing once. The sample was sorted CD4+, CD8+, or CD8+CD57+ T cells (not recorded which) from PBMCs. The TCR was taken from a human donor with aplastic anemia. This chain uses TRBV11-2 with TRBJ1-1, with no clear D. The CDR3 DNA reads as TGTGCCAGCAGCCCGTCCGGAGGAGGGAACACTGAAGCTTTCTTT. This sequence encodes CASSPSGGGNTEAFF.